This T cell receptor (beta chain) was captured by sequencing in a study of identifying expanded T cells in peripheral blood. CDR1 is MNHNS, CDR2 SASEGT, per germline. Trimming cost V 7 bases and J 2 bases, with 14 bases left between them. The CDR3 spans 14 residues. This clone was observed a few times. Sequenced by immunoSEQ multiplex PCR; TCRdb stores in-frame clones only, minus some. The data contain some 93,000 clones, 88% of them seen just once; the ten biggest clones take up approximately 6%. The clonotype was recovered from a person aged 18 to 75 in good health. Material for sequencing was blood. V and J are TRBV6-1 and TRBJ1-2; D gene ambiguous. As DNA, the CDR3 is TGTGCCAGCACCCCTGCAGGCCGGAACTATGGCTACACCTTC. It yields the protein CASTPAGRNYGYTF.